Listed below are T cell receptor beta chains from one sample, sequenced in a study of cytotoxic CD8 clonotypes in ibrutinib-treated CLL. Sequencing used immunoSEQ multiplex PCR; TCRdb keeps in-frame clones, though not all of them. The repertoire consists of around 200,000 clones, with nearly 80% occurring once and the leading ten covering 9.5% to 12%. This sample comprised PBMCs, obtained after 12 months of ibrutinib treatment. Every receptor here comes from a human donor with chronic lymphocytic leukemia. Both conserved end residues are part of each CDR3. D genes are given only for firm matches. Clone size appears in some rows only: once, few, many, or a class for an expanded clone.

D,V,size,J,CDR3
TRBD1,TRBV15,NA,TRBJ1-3,CATSREATWDRVSGNTIYF
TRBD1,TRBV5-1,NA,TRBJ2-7,CASSLTGGGSYEQYF
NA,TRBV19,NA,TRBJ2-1,CASSIGPYEQFF
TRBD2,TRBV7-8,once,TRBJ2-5,CASVQASGYQETQYF
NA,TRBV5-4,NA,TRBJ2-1,CASSLGASVSYNEQFF
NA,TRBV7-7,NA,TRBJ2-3,CASSNGGGDTQYF
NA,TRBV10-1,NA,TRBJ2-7,CASSPIRDTTYEQYF
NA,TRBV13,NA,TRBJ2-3,CASSLGAGGDTQYF
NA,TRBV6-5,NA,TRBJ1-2,CASGREKLNYGYTF
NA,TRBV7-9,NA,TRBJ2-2,CASSGGVLRITGELFF
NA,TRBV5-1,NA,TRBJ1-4,CASSLGISLTNEKLFF
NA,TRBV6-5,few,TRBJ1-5,CASSYSPGANQPQHF
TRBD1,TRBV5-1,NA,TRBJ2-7,CASSLSQGGPYEQYF
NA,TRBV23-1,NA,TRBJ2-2,CASSQSWTRSTGELFF
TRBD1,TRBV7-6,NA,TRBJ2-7,CASSLAGQGGEQYF
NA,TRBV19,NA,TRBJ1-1,CASTPGRLAEAFF
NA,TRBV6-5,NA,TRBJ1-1,CASWRGILNTEAFF
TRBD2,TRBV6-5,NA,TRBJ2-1,CASSYGGRKQFF
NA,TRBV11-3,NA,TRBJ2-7,CASSLRGHEQYF
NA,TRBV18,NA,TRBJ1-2,CASSPAINYGYTF
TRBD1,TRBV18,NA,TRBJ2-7,CASSPDRGNYEQYF
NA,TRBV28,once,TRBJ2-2,CASRPRGIRFLTNTGELFF